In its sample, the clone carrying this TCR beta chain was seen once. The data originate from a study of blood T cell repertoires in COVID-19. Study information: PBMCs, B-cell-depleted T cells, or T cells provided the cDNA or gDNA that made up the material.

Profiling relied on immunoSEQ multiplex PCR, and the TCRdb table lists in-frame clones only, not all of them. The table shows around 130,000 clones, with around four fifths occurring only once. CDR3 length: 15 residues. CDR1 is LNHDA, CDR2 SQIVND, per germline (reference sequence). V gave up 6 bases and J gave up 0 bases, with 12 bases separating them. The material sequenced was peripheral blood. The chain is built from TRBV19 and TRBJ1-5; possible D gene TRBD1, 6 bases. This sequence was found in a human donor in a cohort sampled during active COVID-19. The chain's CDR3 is CASRTRDISNQPQHF. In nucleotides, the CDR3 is TGTGCCAGTAGAACAAGGGACATTAGCAATCAGCCCCAGCATTTT.